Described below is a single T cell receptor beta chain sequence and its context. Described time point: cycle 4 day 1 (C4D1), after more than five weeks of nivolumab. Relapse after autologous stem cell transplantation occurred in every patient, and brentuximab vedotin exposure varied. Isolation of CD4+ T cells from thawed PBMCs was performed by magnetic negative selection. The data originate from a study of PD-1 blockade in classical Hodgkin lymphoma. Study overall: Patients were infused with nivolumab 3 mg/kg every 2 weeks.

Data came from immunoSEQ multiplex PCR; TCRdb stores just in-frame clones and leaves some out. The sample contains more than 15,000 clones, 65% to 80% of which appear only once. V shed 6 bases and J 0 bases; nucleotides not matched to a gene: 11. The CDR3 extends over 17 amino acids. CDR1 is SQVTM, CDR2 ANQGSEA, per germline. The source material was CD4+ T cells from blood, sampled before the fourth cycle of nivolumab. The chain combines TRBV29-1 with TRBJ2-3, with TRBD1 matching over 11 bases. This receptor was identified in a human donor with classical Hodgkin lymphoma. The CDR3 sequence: CSVQTGQGASSTDTQYF. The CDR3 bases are TGCAGCGTCCAAACTGGACAGGGGGCGTCTAGCACAGATACGCAGTATTTT.